This TCR beta chain comes out of a study of T cells in tuberculosis. About the study: The T cells targeted glucose monomycolate, a mycobacterial lipid, via CD1B.

After thawing and overnight rest, PBMC were stained with GMM-loaded CD1B tetramer, viability dye and anti-CD3 for sorting. CD1B tetramers were loaded with Rhodococcus equi-derived C32 glucose monomycolate. Sequenced by immunoSEQ multiplex PCR; TCRdb stores in-frame clones only, minus some. Seen here are approximately 100,000 clones, approximately 90% observed once, and the top ten hold about 1.9%. General study points: The stringent gate may have excluded weak CD1B-GMM tetramer binders.

Sequencing used CD1b-GMM tetramer-negative cells sorted from PBMCs. The origin of this receptor is an adult woman with latent tuberculosis.

The CDR3 sequence is CASSMRDRTYEQYF. In DNA, the CDR3 is TGTGCCAGTAGTATGCGGGACAGGACCTACGAGCAGTACTTC. The chain is built from TRBV19 and TRBJ2-7; TRBD1 agrees at 8 bases. V trimming: 3 bases; J trimming: 2 bases; junction bases outside the gene matches: 3. Germline CDR1 and CDR2: LNHDA and SQIVND (reference sequence). The CDR3 loop spans 14 amino acids.